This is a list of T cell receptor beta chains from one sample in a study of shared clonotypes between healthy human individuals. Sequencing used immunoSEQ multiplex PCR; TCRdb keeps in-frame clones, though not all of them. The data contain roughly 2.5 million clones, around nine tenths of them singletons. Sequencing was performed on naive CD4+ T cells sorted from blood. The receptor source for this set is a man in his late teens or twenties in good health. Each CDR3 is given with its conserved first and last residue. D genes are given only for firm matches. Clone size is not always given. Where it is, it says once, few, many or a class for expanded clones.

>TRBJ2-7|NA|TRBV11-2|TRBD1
TGTGCCAGCAGCTTAGGCCAGGGGGCGAGGGAGCAGTACTTC
CASSLGQGAREQYF
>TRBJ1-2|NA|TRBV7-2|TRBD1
TGTGCCAGCAGCTTAGTGGGACAGCAAGGCAACTCATATGGCTACACCTTC
CASSLVGQQGNSYGYTF
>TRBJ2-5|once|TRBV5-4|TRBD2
TGTGCCAGCAGCTTGATTCGGACTAGCGGGGGGCAAGAGACCCAGTACTTC
CASSLIRTSGGQETQYF
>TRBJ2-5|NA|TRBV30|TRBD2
TGTGCCTGGAATTTAGCGGGAGGGTTCGAGACCCAGTACTTC
CAWNLAGGFETQYF
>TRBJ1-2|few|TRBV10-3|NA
TGTGCCATCAGTGATACAGATGGCTACACCTTC
CAISDTDGYTF
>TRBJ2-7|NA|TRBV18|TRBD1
TGTGCCAGCTCACCACCGGCTAGGACAGGCGAGCAGTACTTC
CASSPPARTGEQYF
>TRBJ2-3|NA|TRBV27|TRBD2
TGTGCCAGCAGTTCCCTAATTGGCGGGAGGCAACCCACAGATACGCAGTATTTT
CASSSLIGGRQPTDTQYF
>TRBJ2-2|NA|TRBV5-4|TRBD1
TGTGCCAGCAGCGGTAGCAAAGGGACAGCCAGCACCGGGGAGCTGTTTTTT
CASSGSKGTASTGELFF
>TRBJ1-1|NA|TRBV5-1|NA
TGCGCCAGCAGCTTGGGGGGATTCGCCTCGAACACTGAAGCTTTCTTT
CASSLGGFASNTEAFF
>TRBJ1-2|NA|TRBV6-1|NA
TGTGCCAGCCGACTTGATCGTCACTATGGCTACACCTTC
CASRLDRHYGYTF
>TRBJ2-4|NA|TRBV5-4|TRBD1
TGTGCCAGCAGTCGGGGACAGACAATGGCCAAAAACATTCAGTACTTC
CASSRGQTMAKNIQYF
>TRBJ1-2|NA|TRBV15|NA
TGTGCCACCCGTTTAGGGCCGTCCTATGGCTACACCTTC
CATRLGPSYGYTF
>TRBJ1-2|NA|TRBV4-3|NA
TGCGCCAGCAGCCAAGGGAGTCAGGGAAACTATGGCTACACCTTC
CASSQGSQGNYGYTF
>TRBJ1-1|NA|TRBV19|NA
TGTGCCAGTAGTATAGCCGGGGCAGCTACTGAAGCTTTCTTT
CASSIAGAATEAFF
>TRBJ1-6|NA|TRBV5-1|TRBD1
TGCGCCAGCAGCGCGACAGGGGGCGGTAATTCACCCCTCCACTTT
CASSATGGGNSPLHF
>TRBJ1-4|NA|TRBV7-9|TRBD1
TGTGCCAGCAGCAGGGAGGGGGCTACACGAAAACTGTTTTTT
CASSREGATRKLFF
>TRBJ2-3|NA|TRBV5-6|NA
TGTGCCAGCAGCTTGAGGCTGACTAGCACAGATACGCAGTATTTT
CASSLRLTSTDTQYF
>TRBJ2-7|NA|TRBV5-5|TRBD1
TGTGCCAGCAGGGGATTTAGCGGTGACAGGGGCTACGAGCAGTACTTC
CASRGFSGDRGYEQYF
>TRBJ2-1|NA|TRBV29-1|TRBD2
TGCAGCGTTGAAGATCCCCTAGCGGGGTCCTACAATGAGCAGTTCTTC
CSVEDPLAGSYNEQFF
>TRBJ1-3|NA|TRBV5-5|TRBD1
TGTGCCAGCAGCCTACACGGACAGGGTATTTCTCCTGGAAACACCATATATTTT
CASSLHGQGISPGNTIYF
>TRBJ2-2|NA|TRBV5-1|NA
TGCGCCAGCAGCTTTTATGGGGAGAACACCGGGGAGCTGTTTTTT
CASSFYGENTGELFF
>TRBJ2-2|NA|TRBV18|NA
TGTGCCAGCTCACCAAGGAGGGGCAACACCGGGGAGCTGTTTTTT
CASSPRRGNTGELFF
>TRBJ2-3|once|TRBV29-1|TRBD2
TGCAGCGTCGTGACTAGCGGGGGCACAGATACGCAGTATTTT
CSVVTSGGTDTQYF
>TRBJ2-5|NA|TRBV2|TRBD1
TGTGCCAGCAGCCGGACAGGGGGCCCGGAGACCCAGTACTTC
CASSRTGGPETQYF
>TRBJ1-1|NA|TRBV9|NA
TGTGCCAGCAGCGTAGAGAAGGGAGCCAGCACTGAAGCTTTCTTT
CASSVEKGASTEAFF
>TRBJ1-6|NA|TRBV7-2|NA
TGTGCCAGCAGCCCCACCGGCGGAGGAGGTTCACCCCTCCACTTT
CASSPTGGGGSPLHF
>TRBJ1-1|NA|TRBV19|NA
TGTGCCAGTAGGACCTCCATTGGGTTGGGGGCTGAAGCTTTCTTT
CASRTSIGLGAEAFF
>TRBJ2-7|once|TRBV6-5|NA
TGTGCCAGCAGTTATGGTGGGCTCCCTACGGACGAGCAGTACTTC
CASSYGGLPTDEQYF
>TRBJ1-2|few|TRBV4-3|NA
TGCGCCAGCAGCCCATCCCCCTCAGGGATGAATGGCTACACCTTC
CASSPSPSGMNGYTF
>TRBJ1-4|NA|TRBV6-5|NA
TGTGCCACCCGCCCCGGCGCAACTAATGAAAAACTGTTTTTT
CATRPGATNEKLFF
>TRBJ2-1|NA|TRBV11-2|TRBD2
TGTGCCAGCAGCCTGGGACTAGCGGGAAGACATGAGCAGTTCTTC
CASSLGLAGRHEQFF
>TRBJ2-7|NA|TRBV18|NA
TGTGCCAGCTCACCAAGGGCGGGACCCGTCTCCTACGAGCAGTACTTC
CASSPRAGPVSYEQYF